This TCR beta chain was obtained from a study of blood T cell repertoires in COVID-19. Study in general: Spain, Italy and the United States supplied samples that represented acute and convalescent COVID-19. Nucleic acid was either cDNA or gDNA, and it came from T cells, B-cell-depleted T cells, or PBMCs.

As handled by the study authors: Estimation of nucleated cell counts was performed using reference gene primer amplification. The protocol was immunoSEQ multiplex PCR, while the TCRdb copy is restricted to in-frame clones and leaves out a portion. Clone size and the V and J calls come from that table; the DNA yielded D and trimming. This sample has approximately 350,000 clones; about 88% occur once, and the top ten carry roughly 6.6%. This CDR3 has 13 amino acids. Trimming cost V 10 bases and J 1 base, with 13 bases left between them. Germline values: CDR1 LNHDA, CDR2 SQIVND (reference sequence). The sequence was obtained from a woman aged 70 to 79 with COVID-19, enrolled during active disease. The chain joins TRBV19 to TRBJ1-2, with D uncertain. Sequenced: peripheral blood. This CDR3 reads CAIRADFNYGYTF. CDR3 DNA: TGTGCCATTAGGGCGGACTTTAACTATGGCTACACCTTC.